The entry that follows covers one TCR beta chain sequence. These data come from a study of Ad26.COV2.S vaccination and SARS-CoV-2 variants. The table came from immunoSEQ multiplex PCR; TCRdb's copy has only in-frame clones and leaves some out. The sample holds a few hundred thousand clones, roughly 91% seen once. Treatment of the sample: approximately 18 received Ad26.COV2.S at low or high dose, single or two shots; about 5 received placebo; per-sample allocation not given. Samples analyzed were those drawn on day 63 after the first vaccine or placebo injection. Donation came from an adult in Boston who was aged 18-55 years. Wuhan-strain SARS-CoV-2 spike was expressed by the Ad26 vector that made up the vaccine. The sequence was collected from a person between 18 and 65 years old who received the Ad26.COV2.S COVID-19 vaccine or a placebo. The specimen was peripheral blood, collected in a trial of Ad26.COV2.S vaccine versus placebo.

DNA for the CDR3: TGTGCCAGCAGCCACAGGGAGAGCACTGAAGCTTTCTTT. It specifies CASSHRESTEAFF. This chain connects TRBV3-1 (or the pseudogene TRBV3-2) to TRBJ1-1; a possible D gene is TRBD1 (5 bases). CDR1 is LGHDT, CDR2 YNNKEL, per germline (reference sequence). V was pared by 3 bases and J by 4 bases, with 9 bases between. The length of the CDR3 is 13 residues.